Each of the 27 T cell receptor beta chains below was sequenced from the same sample in a study of T cell repertoires in cytomegalovirus infection. No antigen is known for these receptors. MiXCR, applied by TCRdb to the reads, yields one record per CDR3 protein. The sample shows approximately 1,000,000 distinct CDR3 sequences, roughly 31% of them seen only once. The source material was cultured CD8+ T cells from PBMCs, sampled from culture after CMV antigen stimulation. The receptors originated from a human donor in good health (CMV status not recorded). Some clones in this sample may be carry-over from other donors' samples.

The chain couples TRBV5-6 to TRBJ1-1; 7 positions agree with TRBD1. This CDR3 has 14 amino acids. The J segment lost 0 bases and the V segment lost 7 bases, leaving 6 bases of the junction unmatched. The germline CDR1 and CDR2 sequences are SGHDT and YYEEEE. CDR3 loop: CASRPGGMNTEAFF. The CDR3 DNA is TGTGCCAGCCGACCAGGGGGGATGAACACTGAAGCTTTCTTT.

This clonotype has more than one count but fewer than ten. V usage is TRBV10-3 and J usage is TRBJ1-2, with D maybe TRBD1 (5 bases). CDR1 ENHRY and CDR2 SYGVKD come from the germline V gene. This CDR3 spans 14 amino acids. V was pared by 3 bases and J by 8 bases, with 16 bases between. DNA of the CDR3: TGTGCCATCAGTGATTCAGGGAATAAGCAAGGCTACACCTTC. Translating it yields CAISDSGNKQGYTF.

V gene TRBV5-6 combines with J gene TRBJ1-1; D may be TRBD1 (5 bases). Germline V gene sequence: CDR1 SGHDT, CDR2 YYEEEE. With 4 bases removed from V and 4 bases from J, the gap between germline ends came to 14 bases. The CDR3 is made up of 14 amino acids. The CDR3 nucleotides are TGTGCCAGCAGCCGGAATCAGGGAGTCACTGAAGCTTTCTTT. Its translation is CASSRNQGVTEAFF.

Notes on this clonotype: A junction end diverges from the germline sequence, so it may reflect a read error. The chain recombines TRBV7-7 with TRBJ2-2; D is unresolved. The CDR3 consists of 17 residues. Germline V gene data show CDR1 as SSHAT and CDR2 as FNYEAQ (reference sequence). Here the CDR3 DNA reads TGTGCTAGCAGCCCCCGATTATCGTTAACGAACACCGGGGAGCTGTTTTTT. It specifies CASSPRLSLTNTGELFF. The variable domain in full, with the rest retrieved from reference TRBV7-7 and TRBJ2-2, is GAGVSQSPRYKVTKRGQDVTLRCDPISSHATLYWYQQALGQGPEFLTYFNYEAQPDKSGLPSDRFSAERPEGSISTLTIQRTEQRDSAMYRCASSPRLSLTNTGELFFGEGSRLTVL.

This clonotype was counted only a few times. V gene TRBV2 combines with J gene TRBJ1-5; D ambiguous. The germline V gene has CDR1 SNHLY and CDR2 FYNNEI. V gave up 6 bases and J gave up 6 bases, with 12 bases separating them. The CDR3 totals 13 residues. The CDR3 sequence is CASRELGGQPQHF. CDR3 sequence (DNA): TGTGCCAGCAGAGAATTAGGCGGTCAGCCCCAGCATTTT.

There are a few counts of this clonotype. V and J are TRBV10-3 and TRBJ1-2, with D unclear. Germline-derived CDR1 and CDR2 are ENHRY and SYGVKD. V lost 4 bases to trimming and J lost 1 base, with 13 bases between them. The CDR3 runs to 15 residues. CDR3 loop: CAISAEDGINYGYTF. The CDR3 DNA reads TGTGCCATCAGTGCGGAGGACGGGATTAACTATGGCTACACCTTC.

The chain has TRBV18 and TRBJ2-5, with D possibly matching TRBD2 (6 bases). Trimming left V 0 bases short and J 1 base short, with 9 bases between. The CDR3 consists of 15 residues. Germline V gives CDR1 KGHSH, CDR2 LQKENI. CDR3 protein: CASSPPGRLQETQYF. The CDR3 coding sequence is TGTGCCAGCTCACCACCGGGGAGGCTCCAAGAGACCCAGTACTTC.

The chain employs TRBV10-3 and TRBJ2-2; TRBD2 aligns across 13 bases. The germline V gene has CDR1 ENHRY and CDR2 SYGVKD. The junction had 2 bases not matched to a gene; V was cut back by 4 bases and J by 3 bases. The CDR3 contains 16 residues. This chain's CDR3 is CAISGGTSGDTGELFF. CDR3 DNA sequence: TGTGCCATCAGTGGCGGGACTAGCGGGGACACCGGGGAGCTGTTTTTT.

This clonotype has ten or more counts. This chain connects TRBV12-3 or TRBV12-4 to TRBJ1-1, with D hard to call. The CDR3 length is 15 residues. V was shortened by 5 bases and J by 2 bases, with 15 bases between the two germline ends. CDR3 sequence: CASSELGQANTEAFF. The CDR3 DNA follows: TGTGCCAGCAGTGAGCTTGGTCAAGCTAACACTGAAGCTTTCTTT.

The chain uses TRBV11-2 and TRBJ2-1, with D possibly TRBD1 on 5 matching bases. Trimming left V 4 bases short and J 4 bases short, with 17 bases between. Looked up from germline, CDR1 is SGHAT and CDR2 is FQNNGV. The CDR3 sequence is 16 residues long. The CDR3 bases are TGTGCCAGCAGCTCGATAGTGGGTAGGACATACAATGAGCAGTTCTTC. Its translation is CASSSIVGRTYNEQFF. Full variable domain (rest looked up from reference TRBV11-2 and TRBJ2-1): EAGVAQSPRYKIIEKRQSVAFWCNPISGHATLYWYQQILGQGPKLLIQFQNNGVVDDSQLPKDRFSAERLKGVDSTLKIQPAKLEDSAVYLCASSSIVGRTYNEQFFGPGTRLTVL.

The chain joins TRBV6-2 or TRBV6-3 to TRBJ2-3; D gene ambiguous. The V end lost 3 bases, the J end lost 2 bases, and 9 bases lay between the germline ends. In germline, CDR1 is MNHEY, CDR2 SVGEGT. This CDR3 comprises 14 residues. CDR3 region: CASSYVQITDTQYF. The CDR3 coding sequence is TGTGCCAGCAGTTATGTACAGATCACAGATACGCAGTATTTT.

The chain joins TRBV20-1 to TRBJ2-3, with 8 bases identical to TRBD1. Germline CDR1 DFQATT, CDR2 SNEGSKA (reference sequence). The CDR3 runs to 15 residues. V gave up 2 bases and J gave up 3 bases; unmatched junction bases: 7. The CDR3 here is CSARPRTGRTDTQYF. CDR3 in DNA: TGCAGTGCTAGACCCCGGACAGGGCGGACAGATACGCAGTATTTT.

This chain joins TRBV27 and TRBJ2-1; 13 bases agree with TRBD2. J was trimmed by 8 bases and V by 5 bases; bases with no gene match: 12. Germline lookup yields CDR1 MNHEY and CDR2 SMNVEV (reference sequence). This CDR3 is 17 amino acids long. CDR3 residues: CASSVSAGLAGRYEQFF. The CDR3, as DNA: TGTGCCAGCAGTGTGTCCGCGGGACTAGCGGGGCGCTATGAGCAGTTCTTC.

J is TRBJ2-3 and V is TRBV28; tentative D call: TRBD1 (5 bases). Germline CDR1 reads MDHEN; CDR2 reads SYDVKM. CDR3 length equals 16 residues. V was clipped by 1 base and J by 0 bases, with 11 bases between them. The CDR3: CASSLYRSSSTDTQYF. CDR3 DNA sequence: TGTGCCAGCAGTTTATACAGGTCATCTAGCACAGATACGCAGTATTTT.

This clonotype was seen a handful of times. The chain combines TRBV28 with TRBJ2-1; D might be TRBD2 (5 bases). This CDR3 comprises 17 residues. The V end lost 5 bases, the J end lost 7 bases, and 24 bases lay between the germline ends. CDR1 MDHEN and CDR2 SYDVKM come from the germline V gene. CDR3 in amino acids: CASSPDLSPSPGNEQFF. The CDR3, as DNA: TGTGCCAGCAGTCCCGACTTGTCCCCGTCCCCGGGGAATGAGCAGTTCTTC.

V gene TRBV10-3 combines with J gene TRBJ1-1; D not certain. The CDR3 spans 14 residues. Germline V gene lookup returns CDR1 ENHRY and CDR2 SYGVKD. The V end lost 6 bases, the J end lost 1 base, and 12 bases lay between the germline ends. The CDR3 loop is CAISFKTGNTEAFF. CDR3 sequence (DNA): TGTGCCATCAGCTTCAAGACGGGGAACACTGAAGCTTTCTTT.

The sample holds a few counts of this clonotype. V usage is TRBV7-9 and J usage is TRBJ2-1; 7 bases map to TRBD2. The CDR3 is 15 residues long. Germline V gene lookup returns CDR1 SEHNR and CDR2 FQNEAQ (reference sequence). V shed 6 bases, J shed 8 bases, and the junction held 13 bases outside the gene matches. In nucleotides, the CDR3 is TGTGCCAGCAGAGTAAGCGGGGACCCTCCCGATGAGCAGTTCTTC. It yields the protein CASRVSGDPPDEQFF.

This clonotype occurred many times. CDR3 region: CALLKPNTGELFF. CDR3 bases: TGTGCCCTCTTAAAGCCGAACACCGGGGAGCTGTTTTTT. The chain joins TRBV7-8 to TRBJ2-2; D gene unclear. The V and J ends lost 11 bases and 0 bases respectively, with 10 bases between them. Germline lookup yields CDR1 SGHVS and CDR2 FQNEAQ. This CDR3 is 13 amino acids long.

This clonotype was found once. The junction does not match germline at one end; this may be a read error. The chain recombines TRBV11-2 with TRBJ1-1; D possibly corresponds to TRBD1 (5 bases). The V gene's germline CDR1 is SGHAT and CDR2 FQNNGV. The CDR3 totals 15 residues. CDR3 coding DNA: TGTGTCAGCAGCTTTTGGGGGAAGCCAAACACTGAAGCTTTCTTT. Translating it yields CVSSFWGKPNTEAFF.

This clonotype was seen repeatedly, ten times or more. V gene TRBV7-2 combines with J gene TRBJ2-1; the D gene is possibly TRBD2 (6 bases). Trimming took off 1 base at V and 4 bases at J, with 11 bases between the two ends. Germline V CDR1 and CDR2: SGHTA, FQGNSA. The CDR3 is made up of 15 amino acids. The CDR3 DNA sequence: TGTGCCAGCAGCTTAGGGAGGGTGTCGTACAATGAGCAGTTCTTC. It is translated as CASSLGRVSYNEQFF.

This clonotype has a count of ten or more. J is TRBJ2-2 and V is TRBV7-6, with a tentative D call TRBD2 (6 bases). Germline loops: CDR1 SGHVS, CDR2 FNYEAQ. V was trimmed by 5 bases and J by 9 bases, leaving 10 bases between them. The CDR3 is made up of 12 amino acids. In nucleotides, the CDR3 is TGTGCCAGCAGCGAACTAGCCCGGGAGCTGTTTTTT. This translates into CASSELARELFF.

This clonotype was detected ten times or more. The chain has TRBV12-3 or TRBV12-4 and TRBJ1-2; 8 bases are shared with TRBD1. Germline trimming cut 5 bases from V and 6 bases from J; bases unmatched to any gene: 8. The CDR3 consists of 14 residues. Written as DNA, the CDR3 is TGTGCCAGCAGTGGACAGGGTGAAAGGGATGGCTACACCTTC. Translated: CASSGQGERDGYTF.

As for this clonotype: Possible read error: a much larger clone is one base away. The chain recombines TRBV7-8 with TRBJ2-7; 12 bases are a match to TRBD1. Germline CDR1 is SGHVS and CDR2 is FQNEAQ. The CDR3 runs 16 residues. CDR3 protein: CASSLAGTGGSCEQYV. The CDR3 nucleotides read TGTGCCAGCAGCTTAGCCGGGACAGGGGGCTCCTGCGAGCAGTACGTC.

The table lists this clonotype with a few counts. The V and J genes are TRBV28 and TRBJ2-1; weak D call: TRBD2 (5 bases). Germline values: CDR1 MDHEN, CDR2 SYDVKM. V was clipped by 6 bases and J by 5 bases, with 20 bases between them. This CDR3 has 16 residues. The CDR3 protein is CASRPRRDLTNNEQFF. In nucleotides, the CDR3 is TGTGCCAGCAGGCCTCGACGGGATTTAACGAACAATGAGCAGTTCTTC.

This clonotype came up many times. The chain is built from TRBV7-2 and TRBJ2-5, with no clear D. The CDR3 has 14 residues. Trimming took off 0 bases at V and 10 bases at J, with 15 bases between the two ends. Germline values: CDR1 SGHTA, CDR2 FQGNSA. The CDR3: CASSLAGSSVDQYF. The CDR3 DNA sequence: TGTGCCAGCAGCTTAGCCGGCTCCAGCGTCGACCAGTACTTC.

The chain joins TRBV14 to TRBJ1-1, with D hard to call. Germline V gene lookup returns CDR1 SGHDN and CDR2 FVKESK. The CDR3 is made up of 15 amino acids. The V end lost 2 bases, the J end lost 0 bases, and 10 bases lay between the germline ends. The CDR3 is CASSQFPGMNTEAFF. The CDR3 DNA is TGTGCCAGCAGCCAATTCCCAGGCATGAACACTGAAGCTTTCTTT.

The chain combines TRBV5-1 with TRBJ2-5; D may be TRBD1 (6 bases). V was trimmed by 1 base and J by 6 bases, leaving 16 bases between them. The CDR3 extends over 15 amino acids. Per germline, CDR1 SGHRS and CDR2 YFSETQ. The CDR3 loop is CASSLHHRERKTQYF. CDR3 coding DNA: TGCGCCAGCAGCTTGCACCACAGGGAGAGAAAGACCCAGTACTTC.